This T cell receptor beta chain comes out of a study of blood T cells in healthy people across ages. Points from the study as a whole: Naive CD4+ cells and diversity were both higher in long-lived donors than in aged donors. Older individuals had lower TCR beta diversity per million T cells (the decline was roughly linear).

The length of the CDR3 is 13 residues. Between the trimmed V and J ends, which lost 6 bases and 7 bases, there was a span of 15 bases. The V gene's germline CDR1 is SQVTM and CDR2 ANQGSEA. This clonotype appeared a few times. Its antigen is still unknown. A J-beta primer mix and a sample-barcoded 5' primer were used in a second PCR of about 7 to 12 cycles. TCRdb re-derived calls from the 5' RACE reads in MiXCR, one entry per CDR3 protein. The data show 550,000 to 600,000 distinct CDR3 sequences, around 50% seen once. The clonotype was recovered from a man older than 75 in good health. Material: blood. The chain combines TRBV29-1 with TRBJ1-4, with TRBD1 as a possible D gene (6 bases). The CDR3 loop is CSVATGDREKLFF. Written as DNA, the CDR3 is TGCAGCGTCGCGACAGGTGACCGTGAAAAACTGTTTTTT. Full variable domain (missing parts from reference TRBV29-1 and TRBJ1-4): SAVISQKPSRDICQRGTSLTIQCQVDSQVTMMFWYRQQPGQSLTLIATANQGSEATYESGFVIDKFPISRPNLTFSTLTVSNMSPEDSSIYLCSVATGDREKLFFGSGTQLSVL.